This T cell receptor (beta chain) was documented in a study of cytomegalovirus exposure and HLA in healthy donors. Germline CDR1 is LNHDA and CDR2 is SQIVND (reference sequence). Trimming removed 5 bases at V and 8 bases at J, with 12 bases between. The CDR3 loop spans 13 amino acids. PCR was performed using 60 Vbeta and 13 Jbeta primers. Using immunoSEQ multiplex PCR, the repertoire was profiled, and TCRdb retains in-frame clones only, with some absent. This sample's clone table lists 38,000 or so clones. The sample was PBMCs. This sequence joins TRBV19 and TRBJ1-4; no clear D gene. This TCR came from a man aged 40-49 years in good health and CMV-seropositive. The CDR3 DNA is TGTGCCAGTAGTGAGAGGGTGAACGAAAAACTGTTTTTT. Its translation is CASSERVNEKLFF.